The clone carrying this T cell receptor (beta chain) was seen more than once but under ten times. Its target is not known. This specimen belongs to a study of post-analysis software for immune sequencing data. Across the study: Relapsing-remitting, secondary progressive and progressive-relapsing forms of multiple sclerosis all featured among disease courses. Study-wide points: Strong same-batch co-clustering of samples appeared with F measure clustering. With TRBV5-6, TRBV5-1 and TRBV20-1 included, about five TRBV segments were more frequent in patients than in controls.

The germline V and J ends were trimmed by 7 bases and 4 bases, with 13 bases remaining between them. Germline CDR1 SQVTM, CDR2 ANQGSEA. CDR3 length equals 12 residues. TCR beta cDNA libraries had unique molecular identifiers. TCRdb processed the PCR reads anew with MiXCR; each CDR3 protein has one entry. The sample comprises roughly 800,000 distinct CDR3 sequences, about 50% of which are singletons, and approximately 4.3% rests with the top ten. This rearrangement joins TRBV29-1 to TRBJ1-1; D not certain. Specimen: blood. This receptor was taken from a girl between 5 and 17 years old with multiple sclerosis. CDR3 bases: TGCAGCGCCAATAAGGGAGGCACTGAAGCTTTCTTT. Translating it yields CSANKGGTEAFF.